This note documents a single T cell receptor beta chain sequence. V lost 2 bases and J lost 4, with 12 bases in between. CDR1 is SGDLS, CDR2 YYNGEE, per germline. The CDR3 is 14 amino acids. The data belong to a study of cytomegalovirus exposure and HLA in healthy donors. Across the whole study: Assignment to the Caucasian-associated ancestry cluster applied to over 70% of the roughly 410 genotyped donors.

The PCR had 60 Vbeta and 13 Jbeta primers. TCRdb's copy holds only in-frame clones and misses some; the assay was immunoSEQ multiplex PCR. The table shows roughly 250,000 clones, with approximately 84% occurring only once. The specimen was PBMCs. V gene TRBV9 combines with J gene TRBJ1-1; perhaps TRBD1 as D (5 bases). This clonotype was sampled from a woman aged 40 to 55 in good health and CMV-seropositive. CDR3: CASSVRVVGTEAFF. The CDR3 DNA is TGTGCCAGCAGCGTCAGGGTAGTTGGCACTGAAGCTTTCTTT.